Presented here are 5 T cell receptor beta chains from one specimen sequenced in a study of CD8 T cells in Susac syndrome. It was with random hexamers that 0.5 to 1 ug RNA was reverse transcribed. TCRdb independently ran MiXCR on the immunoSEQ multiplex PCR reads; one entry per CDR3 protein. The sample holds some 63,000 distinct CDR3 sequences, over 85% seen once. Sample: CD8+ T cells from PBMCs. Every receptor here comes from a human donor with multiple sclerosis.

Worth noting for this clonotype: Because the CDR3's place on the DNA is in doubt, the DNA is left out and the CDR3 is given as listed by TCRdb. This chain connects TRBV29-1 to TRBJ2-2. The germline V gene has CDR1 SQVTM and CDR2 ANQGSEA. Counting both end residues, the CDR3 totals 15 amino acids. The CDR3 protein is CSVEDYLFGNGELFF.

CDR3 residues: CASSLGRGAAYEQYF. The CDR3 coding sequence is TGCGCCAGCAGCTTGGGAAGGGGGGCGGCCTACGAGCAGTACTTC. The chain joins TRBV5-1 to TRBJ2-7; D could derive from TRBD1 or TRBD2 (6 bases each). CDR3 length equals 15 residues. Germline lookup yields CDR1 SGHRS and CDR2 YFSETQ. With 0 bases removed from V and 2 bases from J, the gap between germline ends came to 12 bases.

DNA of the CDR3: TGCAGTGCCCCAGGACAGGGTGAGGATACGCAGTATTTT. This translates into CSAPGQGEDTQYF. J is TRBJ2-3 and V is TRBV20-1; the match to TRBD1 covers 8 bases. This CDR3 is built from 13 residues. The V gene's germline CDR1 is DFQATT and CDR2 SNEGSKA (reference sequence). Trimming took 6 bases from V and 6 from J; bases not matched to a gene: 8.

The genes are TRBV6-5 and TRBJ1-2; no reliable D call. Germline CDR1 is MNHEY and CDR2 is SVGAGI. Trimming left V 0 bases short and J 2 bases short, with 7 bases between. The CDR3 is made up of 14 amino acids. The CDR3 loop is CASSYSHENYGYTF. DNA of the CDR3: TGTGCCAGCAGTTACTCACACGAGAACTATGGCTACACCTTC.

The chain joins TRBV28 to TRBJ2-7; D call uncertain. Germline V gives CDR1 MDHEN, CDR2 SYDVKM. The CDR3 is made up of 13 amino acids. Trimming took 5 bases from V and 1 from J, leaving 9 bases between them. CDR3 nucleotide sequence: TGTGCCAGCAGTGGAACCAGATCCTACGAGCAGTACTTC. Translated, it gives CASSGTRSYEQYF.